The 26 T cell receptor beta chains given below trace back to one sample, sequenced in a study of cytomegalovirus exposure and HLA in healthy donors. Vbeta (60) and Jbeta (13) primers were used in the PCR. Some clones are missing from TCRdb's copy, which holds only in-frame ones; the method was immunoSEQ multiplex PCR. The profile shows roughly 110,000 clones, roughly 68% of them singletons. The specimen was PBMCs. The origin of the receptors is a woman aged 25 to 39 in good health and CMV-seronegative.

CDR3 region: CASSASSGISEQYF. CDR3 DNA: TGTGCCAGCAGTGCCTCTAGCGGGATATCCGAGCAGTACTTC. The chain joins TRBV27 to TRBJ2-7; TRBD2 aligns across 9 bases. This CDR3 has 14 residues. CDR1 is MNHEY and CDR2 is SMNVEV in the germline V gene (reference sequence). The ends lost 5 bases at V and 6 bases at J; junction bases unmatched: 8.

The CDR3 DNA reads TGCAGTCCTAAGCTAGCAAACGAGCAGTACTTC. Translation gives CSPKLANEQYF. The chain uses TRBV20-1 and TRBJ2-7; weak D call: TRBD2 (5 bases). This CDR3 is built from 11 residues. The V end lost 8 bases, the J end lost 5 bases, and 13 bases lay between the germline ends. Germline CDR1 DFQATT, CDR2 SNEGSKA (reference sequence).

V gene TRBV30 combines with J gene TRBJ1-1; TRBD1 agrees at 8 bases. The trim removed 2 bases at V and 7 bases at J, leaving 12 bases unmatched. The CDR3 is 15 residues long. Germline CDR1 GTSNPN, CDR2 SVGIG (reference sequence). CDR3 sequence reads: CAWSPSRGPTYEAFF. The CDR3 DNA is TGTGCCTGGAGTCCATCCAGGGGGCCCACCTATGAAGCTTTCTTT.

The chain links TRBV10-3 to TRBJ2-7; 9 nucleotides match TRBD1. V dropped 7 bases and J dropped 3; count of bases not matched to a gene: 1. This CDR3 contains 12 residues. Germline V lookup: CDR1 ENHRY, CDR2 SYGVKD. The CDR3 loop is CAIKDRGYEQYF. The CDR3 region has the DNA TGTGCCATCAAGGACAGGGGCTACGAGCAGTACTTC.

V usage is TRBV7-9 and J usage is TRBJ1-1; 7 bases agree with TRBD1. The V and J ends lost 5 bases and 6 bases, in that order; junction bases with no gene match: 6. In germline, CDR1 is SEHNR, CDR2 FQNEAQ (reference sequence). The length of the CDR3 is 13 residues. In DNA, the CDR3 is TGTGCCAGCAGCGAGGGGGCCCTTTCTGAAGCTTTCTTT. This encodes CASSEGALSEAFF.

The V gene is TRBV10-3, the J gene TRBJ2-7; a possible D gene is TRBD2 (8 bases). With 2 bases removed from V and 7 bases from J, the gap between germline ends came to 18 bases. The germline V gene encodes CDR1 ENHRY and CDR2 SYGVKD. The length of the CDR3 is 15 residues. CDR3 nucleotides: TGTGCCATCAGTGAGCGAAGGGGGCGCGGGAGGGAGCAGTACTTC. It is translated as CAISERRGRGREQYF.

This sequence joins TRBV7-9 and TRBJ1-2; 7 positions agree with TRBD1. Trimming took 8 bases from V and 7 from J; bases not matched to a gene: 7. This CDR3 contains 12 residues. Per germline, CDR1 SEHNR and CDR2 FQNEAQ (reference sequence). Written as DNA, the CDR3 is TGTGCCAGCGGGGTAGGGGGCAGTGGCTACACCTTC. It encodes CASGVGGSGYTF.

This clone was observed once. The chain is built from TRBV29-1 and TRBJ1-1; D perhaps matches TRBD1 (5 bases). The CDR3 covers 13 residues. Germline CDR1 reads SQVTM; CDR2 reads ANQGSEA. V lost 2 bases to trimming and J lost 1 base, with 8 bases between them. CDR3 region: CSVERGQNTEAFF. The CDR3 DNA reads as TGCAGCGTTGAAAGGGGCCAGAACACTGAAGCTTTCTTT.

The chain carries TRBV6-5 and TRBJ1-1; the D gene is possibly TRBD1 (6 bases). CDR1 MNHEY and CDR2 SVGAGI come from the germline V gene. This CDR3 is built from 13 residues. Trimming removed 5 bases at V and 2 bases at J, with 9 bases between. Here the CDR3 DNA reads TGTGCCAGCAGTCGACAGGTCAACACTGAAGCTTTCTTT. Residues: CASSRQVNTEAFF.

V usage is TRBV4-3 and J usage is TRBJ2-3; TRBD2 matches at 9 bases. Germline V lookup: CDR1 LGHNA, CDR2 YSLEER. With V trimmed by 0 bases and J by 2 bases, 3 bases remained unmatched. This CDR3 spans 16 amino acids. Here the CDR3 DNA reads TGCGCCAGCAGCCAAGAAGGCGGGAGGGTCACAGATACGCAGTATTTT. Translating it yields CASSQEGGRVTDTQYF.

The rearrangement links TRBV4-2 to TRBJ1-3; no firm D call. The CDR3 runs to 16 residues. Trimming removed 1 base at V and 4 bases at J, with 14 bases between. Looked up from germline, CDR1 is LGHNA and CDR2 is YNFKEQ. CDR3 region: CASSQVSSVPGNTIYF. As DNA, the CDR3 is TGTGCCAGCAGCCAAGTCTCCTCGGTCCCCGGAAACACCATATATTTT.

This clone occurred a few times. V usage is TRBV11-2 and J usage is TRBJ2-1; 11 bases line up with TRBD1. CDR1 and CDR2 from the germline V gene are SGHAT and FQNNGV. This CDR3 region has 15 residues. The V gene end was trimmed by 4 bases and the J gene end by 6 bases; junction bases not matched to a gene: 5. The CDR3 region has the DNA TGTGCCAGCAGCTCCGGGACAGGGGGTCTCAATGAGCAGTTCTTC. It yields the protein CASSSGTGGLNEQFF.

The rearrangement uses TRBV11-2 and TRBJ2-1; TRBD2 aligns across 8 bases. This CDR3 is built from 16 residues. V shed 5 bases and J 4 bases; nucleotides not matched to a gene: 10. The germline V gene has CDR1 SGHAT and CDR2 FQNNGV. For the CDR3, the DNA is TGTGCCAGCAGCCGCCCTCGGCGGGAGGATTACAATGAGCAGTTCTTC. Protein: CASSRPRREDYNEQFF.

The V and J genes are TRBV30 and TRBJ2-7, with D perhaps matching TRBD2 (6 bases). The length of the CDR3 is 15 residues. CDR1 and CDR2 from the germline V gene are GTSNPN and SVGIG (reference sequence). The V end lost 3 bases, the J end lost 1 base, and 16 bases lay between the germline ends. The CDR3: CAWSPLGGGSYEQYF. The DNA for the CDR3 is TGTGCCTGGAGCCCCCTGGGCGGAGGGTCCTACGAGCAGTACTTC.

J is TRBJ2-1 and V is TRBV14, with 8 bases lining up with TRBD2. Germline CDR1 reads SGHDN; CDR2 reads FVKESK. Trimming took 4 bases from V and 1 from J; bases not matched to a gene: 9. The length of the CDR3 is 17 residues. The CDR3 bases are TGTGCCAGCAGCCCCCTGACCGGGGGGGAATCCTACAATGAGCAGTTCTTC. Its translation: CASSPLTGGESYNEQFF.

The chain recombines TRBV7-2 with TRBJ1-4; D unresolved. The V end lost 1 base, the J end lost 7 bases, and 7 bases lay between the germline ends. Germline lookup yields CDR1 SGHTA and CDR2 FQGNSA. The length of the CDR3 is 13 residues. As DNA, the CDR3 is TGTGCCAGCAGCTTAGGGCTCCGTGAAAAACTGTTTTTT. It codes for CASSLGLREKLFF.

The rearrangement joins TRBV2 to TRBJ2-7; D remains ambiguous. This CDR3 comprises 14 residues. Between the trimmed V and J ends, which lost 6 bases and 1 base, there was a span of 13 bases. Germline CDR1 reads SNHLY; CDR2 reads FYNNEI. DNA of the CDR3: TGTGCCAGCAGCGTGAGCGAAGTTTCCTACGAGCAGTACTTC. Protein: CASSVSEVSYEQYF.

The chain uses TRBV27 and TRBJ1-5, with TRBD1 as a possible D gene (6 bases). Germline CDR1 reads MNHEY; CDR2 reads SMNVEV (reference sequence). Trimming took off 5 bases at V and 6 bases at J, with 11 bases between the two ends. The CDR3 consists of 13 residues. CDR3 in amino acids: CASSPGRGQPQHF. The CDR3 DNA follows: TGTGCCAGCAGTCCCGGCAGGGGTCAGCCCCAGCATTTT.

The CDR3 sequence: CASRPLLGQTNTGELFF. DNA of the CDR3: TGTGCCAGTAGGCCATTACTGGGACAGACGAACACCGGGGAGCTGTTTTTT. The V gene is TRBV19, the J gene TRBJ2-2, with TRBD1 identical over 7 bases. The germline CDR1 and CDR2 sequences are LNHDA and SQIVND (reference sequence). The J segment lost 0 bases and the V segment lost 6 bases, leaving 10 bases of the junction unmatched. The CDR3 has 17 amino acids.

V is TRBV28 and J is TRBJ2-7, with a tentative D call TRBD2 (6 bases). The CDR3 runs to 14 residues. Germline CDR1 and CDR2: MDHEN and SYDVKM. V gave up 6 bases and J gave up 0 bases, with 12 bases separating them. The CDR3 DNA sequence: TGTGCCAGCAGCCCAATGCGGGGCTCCTACGAGCAGTACTTC. Protein product: CASSPMRGSYEQYF.

The V gene is TRBV7-9, the J gene TRBJ1-2; D is perhaps TRBD1 (6 bases). V shed 1 base and J shed 4 bases, with 7 bases lying between them. Germline values: CDR1 SEHNR, CDR2 FQNEAQ (reference sequence). This CDR3 is 13 amino acids long. CDR3 bases: TGTGCCAGCAGCTTAGGGACAGTCTATGGCTACACCTTC. Translation: CASSLGTVYGYTF.

V is TRBV4-1 and J is TRBJ2-7; 7 nucleotides align to TRBD1. Trimming at V came to 0 bases and at J to 1 base, leaving 6 bases not matched to a gene. Germline V gives CDR1 MGHRA, CDR2 YSYEKL. The length of the CDR3 is 16 residues. The CDR3 region has the DNA TGCGCCAGCAGCCAAGATGCCGGGACAGCATCCTACGAGCAGTACTTC. It encodes CASSQDAGTASYEQYF.

This chain links TRBV28 with TRBJ1-2; D not certain. This CDR3 spans 16 amino acids. Trimming pared 4 bases from V and 4 bases from J, leaving 19 bases between. Per the germline V gene, CDR1 is MDHEN and CDR2 is SYDVKM. The CDR3 sequence: CASSSPGKEASYGYTF. CDR3 nucleotide sequence: TGTGCCAGCAGTTCTCCGGGGAAAGAGGCGTCCTATGGCTACACCTTC.

This clone came up once. This rearrangement joins TRBV21-1 to TRBJ2-3; the D segment call TRBD1 is taken from the table without a DNA check. TRBV21-1 represents a pseudogene. The CDR3 is 16 residues long. CDR3: CASSSRDRTSTDTQYF. The DNA of the CDR3 is TGTGCCAGCAGCAGCCGGGACAGAACTAGCACAGATACGCAGTATTTT.

Remarks on this clone: An end of the junction differs from the germline gene, which may be a read error. Different DNA sequences within this sample yield the same CDR3. The chain recombines TRBV7-7 with TRBJ2-3; D may be TRBD1 (6 bases). Germline-derived CDR1 and CDR2 are SSHAT and FNYEAQ (reference sequence). The CDR3 has 13 amino acids. In DNA form, the CDR3 reads TGTGCTAGCAGCTTACAGGGAACAGATACGCAGTATTTT. Its translation: CASSLQGTDTQYF.

In its sample, this clone was seen a few times. V is TRBV7-9 and J is TRBJ1-4; D gene ambiguous. This CDR3 has 15 amino acids. V was cut by 5 bases and J by 0 bases, with 10 bases left in between. Germline V gene sequence: CDR1 SEHNR, CDR2 FQNEAQ (reference sequence). The CDR3 sequence: CASSEPLATNEKLFF. CDR3 nucleotides: TGTGCCAGCAGCGAGCCCCTTGCAACTAATGAAAAACTGTTTTTT.